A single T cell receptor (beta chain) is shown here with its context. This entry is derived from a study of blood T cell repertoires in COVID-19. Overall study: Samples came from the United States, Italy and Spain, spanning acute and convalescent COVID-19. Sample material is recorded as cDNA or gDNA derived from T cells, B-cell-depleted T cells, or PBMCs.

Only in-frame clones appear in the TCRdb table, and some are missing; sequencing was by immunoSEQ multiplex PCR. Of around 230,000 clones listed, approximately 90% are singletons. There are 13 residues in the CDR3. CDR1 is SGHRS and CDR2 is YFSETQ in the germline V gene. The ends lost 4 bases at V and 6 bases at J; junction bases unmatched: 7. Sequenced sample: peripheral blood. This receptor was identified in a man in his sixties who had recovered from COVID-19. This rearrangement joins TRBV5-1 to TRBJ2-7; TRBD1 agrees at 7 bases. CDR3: CASSVDRAIEQYF. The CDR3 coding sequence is TGCGCCAGCAGCGTTGACAGGGCGATCGAGCAGTACTTC.